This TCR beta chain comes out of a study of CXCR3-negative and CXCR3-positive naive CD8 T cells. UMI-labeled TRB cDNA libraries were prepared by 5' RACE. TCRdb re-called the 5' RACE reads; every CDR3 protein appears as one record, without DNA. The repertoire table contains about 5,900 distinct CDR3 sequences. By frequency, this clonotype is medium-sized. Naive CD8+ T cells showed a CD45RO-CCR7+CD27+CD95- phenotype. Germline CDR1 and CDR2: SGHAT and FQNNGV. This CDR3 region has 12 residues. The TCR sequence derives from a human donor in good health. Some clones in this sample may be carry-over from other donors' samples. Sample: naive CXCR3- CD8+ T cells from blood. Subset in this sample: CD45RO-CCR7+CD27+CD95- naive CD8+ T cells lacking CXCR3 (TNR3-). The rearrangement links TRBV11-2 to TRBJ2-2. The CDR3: CASSDSTGELFF.